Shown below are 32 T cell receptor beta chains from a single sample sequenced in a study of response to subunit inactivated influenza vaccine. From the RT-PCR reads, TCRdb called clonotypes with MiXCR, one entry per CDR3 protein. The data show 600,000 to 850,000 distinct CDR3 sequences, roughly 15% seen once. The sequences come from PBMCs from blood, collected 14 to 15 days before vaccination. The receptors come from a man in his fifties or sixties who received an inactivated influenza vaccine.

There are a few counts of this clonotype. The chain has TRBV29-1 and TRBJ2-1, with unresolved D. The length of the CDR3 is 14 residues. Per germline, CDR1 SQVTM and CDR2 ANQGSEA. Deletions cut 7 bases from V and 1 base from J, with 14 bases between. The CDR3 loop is CSALTQGSYNEQFF. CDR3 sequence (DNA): TGCAGCGCCCTAACTCAAGGGTCCTACAATGAGCAGTTCTTC.

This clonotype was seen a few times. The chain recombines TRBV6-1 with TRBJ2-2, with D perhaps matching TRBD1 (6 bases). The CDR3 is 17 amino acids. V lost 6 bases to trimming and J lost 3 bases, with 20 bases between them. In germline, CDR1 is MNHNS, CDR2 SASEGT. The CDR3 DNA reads TGTGCCAGCAGCCCTAGATTGGGGGCGAAGGACACCGGGGAGCTGTTTTTT. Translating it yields CASSPRLGAKDTGELFF.

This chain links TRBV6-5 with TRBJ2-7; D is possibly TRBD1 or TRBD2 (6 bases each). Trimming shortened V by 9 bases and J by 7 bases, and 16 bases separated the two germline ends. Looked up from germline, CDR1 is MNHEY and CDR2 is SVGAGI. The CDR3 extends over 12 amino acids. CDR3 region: CASSRGPGEQYF. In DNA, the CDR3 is TGTGCCAGTTCCCGGGGGCCTGGGGAGCAGTACTTC.

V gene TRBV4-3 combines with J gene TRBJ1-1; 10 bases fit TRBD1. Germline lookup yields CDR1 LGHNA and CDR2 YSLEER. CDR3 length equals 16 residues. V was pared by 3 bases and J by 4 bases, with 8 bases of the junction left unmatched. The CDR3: CASSHTPGQGTTEAFF. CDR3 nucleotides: TGCGCCAGCAGCCATACGCCGGGACAGGGGACCACTGAAGCTTTCTTT.

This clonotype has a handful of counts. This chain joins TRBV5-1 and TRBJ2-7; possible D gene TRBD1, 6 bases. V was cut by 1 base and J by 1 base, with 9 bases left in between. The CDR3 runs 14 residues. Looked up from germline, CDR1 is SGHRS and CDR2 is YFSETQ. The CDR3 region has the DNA TGCGCCAGCAGCTTGCACACAGGGTCCTACGAGCAGTACTTC. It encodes CASSLHTGSYEQYF.

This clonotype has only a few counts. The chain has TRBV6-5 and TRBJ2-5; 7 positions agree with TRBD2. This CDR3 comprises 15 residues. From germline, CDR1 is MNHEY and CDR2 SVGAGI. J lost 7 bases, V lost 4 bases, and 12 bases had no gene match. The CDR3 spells CASSFGLVSLGTQYF. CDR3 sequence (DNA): TGTGCCAGCAGTTTCGGACTAGTGAGTTTGGGGACCCAGTACTTC.

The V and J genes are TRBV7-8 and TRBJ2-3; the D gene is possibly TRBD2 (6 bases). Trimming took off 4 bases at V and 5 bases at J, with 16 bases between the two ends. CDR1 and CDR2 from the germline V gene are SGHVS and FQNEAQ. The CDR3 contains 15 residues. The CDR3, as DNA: TGTGCCAGCAGCTCGACTAGGAGGCTCGTAGATACGCAGTATTTT. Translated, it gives CASSSTRRLVDTQYF.

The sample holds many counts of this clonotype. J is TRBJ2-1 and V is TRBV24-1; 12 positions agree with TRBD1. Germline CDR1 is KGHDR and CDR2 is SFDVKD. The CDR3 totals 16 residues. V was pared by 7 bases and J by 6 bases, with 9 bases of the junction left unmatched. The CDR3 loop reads CATSGAGTGGLNEQFF. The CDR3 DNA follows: TGTGCCACCAGCGGAGCCGGGACAGGGGGCCTCAATGAGCAGTTCTTC.

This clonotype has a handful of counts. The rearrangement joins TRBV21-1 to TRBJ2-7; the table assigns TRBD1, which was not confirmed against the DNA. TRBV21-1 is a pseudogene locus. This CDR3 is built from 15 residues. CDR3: CASSPTNIPGTEQYF. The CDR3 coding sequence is TGTGCCAGCAGCCCTACAAACATCCCAGGGACCGAGCAGTACTTC.

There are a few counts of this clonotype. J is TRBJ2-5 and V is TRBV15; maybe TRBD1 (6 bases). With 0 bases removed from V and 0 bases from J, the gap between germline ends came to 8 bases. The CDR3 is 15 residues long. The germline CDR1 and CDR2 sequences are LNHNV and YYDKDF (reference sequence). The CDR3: CATSRDGTYQETQYF. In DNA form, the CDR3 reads TGTGCCACCAGCAGAGATGGGACATACCAAGAGACCCAGTACTTC. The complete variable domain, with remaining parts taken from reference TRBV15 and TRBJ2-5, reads DAMVIQNPRYQVTQFGKPVTLSCSQTLNHNVMYWYQQKSSQAPKLLFHYYDKDFNNEADTPDNFQSRRPNTSFCFLDIRSPGLGDTAMYLCATSRDGTYQETQYFGPGTRLLVL.

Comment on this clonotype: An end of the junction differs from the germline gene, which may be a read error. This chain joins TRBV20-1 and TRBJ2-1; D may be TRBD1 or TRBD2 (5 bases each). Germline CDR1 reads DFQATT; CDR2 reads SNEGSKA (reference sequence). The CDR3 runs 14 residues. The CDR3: CSARGTFINNEQFF. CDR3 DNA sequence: TGCAGTGCCAGAGGGACCTTCATAAACAATGAGCAGTTCTTC.

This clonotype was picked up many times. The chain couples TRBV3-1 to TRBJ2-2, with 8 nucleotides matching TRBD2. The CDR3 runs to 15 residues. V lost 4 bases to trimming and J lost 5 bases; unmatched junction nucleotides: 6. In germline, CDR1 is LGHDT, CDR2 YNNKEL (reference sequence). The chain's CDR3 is CASSRSGIDTGELFF. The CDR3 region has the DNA TGTGCCAGCAGCCGTAGCGGGATTGATACCGGGGAGCTGTTTTTT. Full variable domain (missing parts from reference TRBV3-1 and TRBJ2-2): DTAVSQTPKYLVTQMGNDKSIKCEQNLGHDTMYWYKQDSKKFLKIMFSYNNKELIINETVPNRFSPKSPDKAHLNLHINSLELGDSAVYFCASSRSGIDTGELFFGEGSRLTVL.

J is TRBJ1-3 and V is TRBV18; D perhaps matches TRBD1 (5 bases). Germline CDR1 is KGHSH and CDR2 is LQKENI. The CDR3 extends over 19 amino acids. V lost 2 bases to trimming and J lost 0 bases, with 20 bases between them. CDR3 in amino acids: CASSPIIGELTVSGNTIYF. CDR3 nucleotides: TGTGCCAGCTCACCAATTATAGGGGAACTTACGGTCTCTGGAAACACCATATATTTT.

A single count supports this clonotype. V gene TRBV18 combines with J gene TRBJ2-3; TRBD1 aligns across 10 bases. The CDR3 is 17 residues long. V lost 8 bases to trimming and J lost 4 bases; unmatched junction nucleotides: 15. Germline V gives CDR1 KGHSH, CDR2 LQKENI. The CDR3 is CASTPGQGRPGADTQYF. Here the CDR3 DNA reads TGTGCCAGCACCCCGGGACAGGGGCGTCCAGGGGCAGATACGCAGTATTTT.

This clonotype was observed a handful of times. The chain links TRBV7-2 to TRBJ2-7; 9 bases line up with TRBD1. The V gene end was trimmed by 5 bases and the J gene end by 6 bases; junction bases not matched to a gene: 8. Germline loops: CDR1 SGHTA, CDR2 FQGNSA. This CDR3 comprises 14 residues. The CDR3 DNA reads TGTGCCAGCAGCCCAGGACAGGGGTCGGCCGAGCAGTACTTC. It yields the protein CASSPGQGSAEQYF.

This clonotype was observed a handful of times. As DNA, the CDR3 is TGTGCCAGCAGTGACGGTAGACACATCAATCAGCCCCAGCATTTT. Translating it yields CASSDGRHINQPQHF. V and J are TRBV25-1 and TRBJ1-5; D is undetermined. CDR3 size: 15 residues. The ends were cut back, 3 bases at V and 3 bases at J, with 12 bases in the middle. Germline CDR1 is MGHDK and CDR2 is SYGVNS.

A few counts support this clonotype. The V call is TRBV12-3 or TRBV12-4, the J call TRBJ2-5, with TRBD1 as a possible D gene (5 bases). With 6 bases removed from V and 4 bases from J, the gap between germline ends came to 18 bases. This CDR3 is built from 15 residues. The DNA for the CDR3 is TGTGCCAGCAGCTTACAGGTTTTGACTCCAGAGACCCAGTACTTC. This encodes CASSLQVLTPETQYF.

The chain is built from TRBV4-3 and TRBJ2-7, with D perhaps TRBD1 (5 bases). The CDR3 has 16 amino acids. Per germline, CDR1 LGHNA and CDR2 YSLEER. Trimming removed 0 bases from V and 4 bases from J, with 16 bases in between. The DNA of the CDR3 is TGCGCCAGCAGCCAAGAGTGGGGCCAGGGCATTTACGAGCAGTACTTC. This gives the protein CASSQEWGQGIYEQYF.

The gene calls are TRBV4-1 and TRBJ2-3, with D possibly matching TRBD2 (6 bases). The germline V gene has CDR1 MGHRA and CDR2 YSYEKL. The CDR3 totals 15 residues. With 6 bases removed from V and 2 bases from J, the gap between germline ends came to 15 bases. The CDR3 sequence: CASSRERTTTDTQYF. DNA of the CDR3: TGCGCCAGCAGTCGGGAGCGTACAACCACAGATACGCAGTATTTT.

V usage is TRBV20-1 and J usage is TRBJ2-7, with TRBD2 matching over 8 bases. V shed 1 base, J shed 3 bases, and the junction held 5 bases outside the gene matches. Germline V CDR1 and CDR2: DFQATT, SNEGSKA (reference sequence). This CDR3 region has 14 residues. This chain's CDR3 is CSARGVGGGYEQYF. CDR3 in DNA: TGCAGTGCTAGAGGTGTCGGGGGGGGCTACGAGCAGTACTTC.

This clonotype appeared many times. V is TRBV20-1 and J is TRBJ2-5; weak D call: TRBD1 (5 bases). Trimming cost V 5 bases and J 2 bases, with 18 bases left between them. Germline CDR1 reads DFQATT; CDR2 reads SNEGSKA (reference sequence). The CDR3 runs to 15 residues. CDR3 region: CSARPLDSVQETQYF. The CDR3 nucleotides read TGCAGTGCTCGACCGCTTGACAGTGTTCAAGAGACCCAGTACTTC.

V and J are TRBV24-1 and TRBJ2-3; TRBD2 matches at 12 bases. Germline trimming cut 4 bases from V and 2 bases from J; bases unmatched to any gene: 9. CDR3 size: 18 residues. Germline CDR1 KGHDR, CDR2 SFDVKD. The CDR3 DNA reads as TGTGCCACCAGTGACACTTATGGGACTAGCGGGCCCACAGATACGCAGTATTTT. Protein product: CATSDTYGTSGPTDTQYF.

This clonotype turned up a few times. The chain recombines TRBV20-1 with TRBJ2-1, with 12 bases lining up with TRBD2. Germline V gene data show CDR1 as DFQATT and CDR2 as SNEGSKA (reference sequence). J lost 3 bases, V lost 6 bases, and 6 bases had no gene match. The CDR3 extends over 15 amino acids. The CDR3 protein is CSAASGGALYNEQFF. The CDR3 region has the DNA TGCAGTGCAGCTAGCGGGGGGGCTCTCTACAATGAGCAGTTCTTC.

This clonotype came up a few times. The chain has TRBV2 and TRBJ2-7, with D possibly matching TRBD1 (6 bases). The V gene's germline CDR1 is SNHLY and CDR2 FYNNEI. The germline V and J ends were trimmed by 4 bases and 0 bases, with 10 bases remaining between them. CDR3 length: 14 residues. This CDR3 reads CASSGDRSSYEQYF. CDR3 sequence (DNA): TGTGCCAGCAGTGGAGACAGGTCCTCCTACGAGCAGTACTTC.

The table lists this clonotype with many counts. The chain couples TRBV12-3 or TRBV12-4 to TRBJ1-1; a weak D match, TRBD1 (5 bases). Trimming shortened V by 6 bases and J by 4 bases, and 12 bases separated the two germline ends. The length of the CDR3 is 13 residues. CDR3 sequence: CASRIRTTTEAFF. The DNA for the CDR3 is TGTGCCAGCAGGATCAGGACAACCACTGAAGCTTTCTTT.

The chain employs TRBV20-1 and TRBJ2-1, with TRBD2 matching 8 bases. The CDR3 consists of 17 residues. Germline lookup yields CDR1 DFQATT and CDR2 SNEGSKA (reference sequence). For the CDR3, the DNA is TGCAGCCTCTCACGACTAGCGTCCTTTAGCTCCTACAATGAGCAGTTCTTC. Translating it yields CSLSRLASFSSYNEQFF.

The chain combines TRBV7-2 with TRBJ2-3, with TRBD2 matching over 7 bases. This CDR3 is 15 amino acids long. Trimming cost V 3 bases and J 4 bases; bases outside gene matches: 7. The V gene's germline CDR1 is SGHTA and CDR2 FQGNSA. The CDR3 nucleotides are TGTGCCAGCAGCTTCTGGGCGGGAGATGCAGATACGCAGTATTTT. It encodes CASSFWAGDADTQYF. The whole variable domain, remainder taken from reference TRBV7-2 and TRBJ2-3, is GAGVSQSPSNKVTEKGKDVELRCDPISGHTALYWYRQSLGQGLEFLIYFQGNSAPDKSGLPSDRFSAERTGGSVSTLTIQRTQQEDSAVYLCASSFWAGDADTQYFGPGTRLTVL.

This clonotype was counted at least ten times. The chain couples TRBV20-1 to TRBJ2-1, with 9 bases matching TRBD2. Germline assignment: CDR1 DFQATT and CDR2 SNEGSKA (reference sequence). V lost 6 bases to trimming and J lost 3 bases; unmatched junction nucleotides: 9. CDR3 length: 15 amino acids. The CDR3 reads CSAPLAGRSYNEQFF. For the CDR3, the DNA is TGCAGTGCCCCCCTAGCGGGACGAAGCTACAATGAGCAGTTCTTC.

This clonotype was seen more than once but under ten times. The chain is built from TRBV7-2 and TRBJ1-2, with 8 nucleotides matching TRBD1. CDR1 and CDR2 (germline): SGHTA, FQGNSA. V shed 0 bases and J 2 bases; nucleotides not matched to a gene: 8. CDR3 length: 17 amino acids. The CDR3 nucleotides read TGTGCCAGCAGCTTAGCGCCGGGACAGGACCCCAACTATGGCTACACCTTC. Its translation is CASSLAPGQDPNYGYTF.

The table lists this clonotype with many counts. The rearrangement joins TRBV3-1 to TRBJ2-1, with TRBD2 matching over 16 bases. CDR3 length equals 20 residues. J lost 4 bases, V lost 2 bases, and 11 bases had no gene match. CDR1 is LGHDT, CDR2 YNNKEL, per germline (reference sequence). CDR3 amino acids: CASSQPGTSGRVDSYNEQFF. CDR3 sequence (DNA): TGTGCCAGCAGCCAACCTGGGACTAGCGGGAGGGTCGATTCATACAATGAGCAGTTCTTC.

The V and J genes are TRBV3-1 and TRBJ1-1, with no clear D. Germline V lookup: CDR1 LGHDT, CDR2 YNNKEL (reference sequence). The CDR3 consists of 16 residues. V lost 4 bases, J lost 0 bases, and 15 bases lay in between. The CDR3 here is CASSLRNWALNTEAFF. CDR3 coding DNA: TGTGCCAGCAGCCTTCGTAACTGGGCCTTGAACACTGAAGCTTTCTTT. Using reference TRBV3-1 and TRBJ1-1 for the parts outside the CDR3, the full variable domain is DTAVSQTPKYLVTQMGNDKSIKCEQNLGHDTMYWYKQDSKKFLKIMFSYNNKELIINETVPNRFSPKSPDKAHLNLHINSLELGDSAVYFCASSLRNWALNTEAFFGQGTRLTVV.

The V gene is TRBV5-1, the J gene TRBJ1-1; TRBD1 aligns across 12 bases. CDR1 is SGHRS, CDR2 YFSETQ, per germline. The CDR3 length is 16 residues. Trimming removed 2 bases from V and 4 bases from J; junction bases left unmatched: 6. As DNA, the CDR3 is TGCGCCAGCAGCTTATGGGACAGGGGGCCTGGCACTGAAGCTTTCTTT. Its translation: CASSLWDRGPGTEAFF.